These T cell receptor beta chains were read from a single sample in a study of shared clonotypes between healthy human individuals. Only in-frame clones appear in the TCRdb table, and some are missing; sequencing was by immunoSEQ multiplex PCR. The repertoire holds some 1.5 million clones, with nearly 99% as singletons. The sample consisted of naive CD4+ T cells sorted from blood. The receptors were sampled from a man aged 30 to 45 in good health. The CDR3 runs from the conserved cysteine through the conserved F or W. A D gene is named only where the DNA matches it firmly. Some rows have no size entry. The others give once, few or many, or a class for an expanded clone.

d_call | j_call | v_call | clone_size | cdr3_nt | cdr3_aa
- | TRBJ2-7 | TRBV16 | - | TGTGCCAGCAGCTACGAGGGGCAGGGGTTAACCTACGAGCAGTACTTC | CASSYEGQGLTYEQYF
TRBD2 | TRBJ2-2 | TRBV11-2 | - | TGTGCCAGCACGACCGGCGGGGGGCCGACCGGGGAGCTGTTTTTT | CASTTGGGPTGELFF
- | TRBJ2-7 | TRBV7-7 | - | TGTGCTAGCAGCTCCGACTTTTCTGGCGAGCAGTACTTC | CASSSDFSGEQYF
- | TRBJ2-3 | TRBV9 | - | TGTGCCAGCAGCGCGGCCGTAACTCTCACAGATACGCAGTATTTT | CASSAAVTLTDTQYF
- | TRBJ2-2 | TRBV5-4 | - | TGTGCCAGCAGCTTTAGGGGTCAGCAGAACACCGGGGAGCTGTTTTTT | CASSFRGQQNTGELFF
TRBD2 | TRBJ2-2 | TRBV7-9 | - | TGTGCCAGCAGCTTCCCTAGCGGGAGAATCAGGACCGGGGAGCTGTTTTTT | CASSFPSGRIRTGELFF
TRBD2 | TRBJ2-1 | TRBV5-1 | - | TGCGCCAGCAGCGACCGGACTAGCGCGAGCTCCTACAATGAGCAGTTCTTC | CASSDRTSASSYNEQFF
- | TRBJ2-1 | TRBV15 | - | TGTGCCACCAGCAGGAGCGCGTCCTACAATGAGCAGTTCTTC | CATSRSASYNEQFF
- | TRBJ1-5 | TRBV30 | - | TGTGCCTGGAGTTTGGGAGCCGCCTGGCCCCAGCATTTT | CAWSLGAAWPQHF
- | TRBJ1-5 | TRBV9 | - | TGTGCCAGCAGCGTTCAGGGCAATCAGCCCCAGCATTTT | CASSVQGNQPQHF
- | TRBJ2-3 | TRBV29-1 | - | TGCAGCGCAGACAACTTAGCTTTCCCCGGTACGCAGTATTTT | CSADNLAFPGTQYF
- | TRBJ2-5 | TRBV7-9 | - | TGTGCCAGCAGCTTGGGTACGGGACGACCGTACCAAGAGACCCAGTACTTC | CASSLGTGRPYQETQYF
- | TRBJ1-3 | TRBV7-6 | - | TGTGCCAGCAGCTCAATGGGGGGTTCCGGAAACACCATATATTTT | CASSSMGGSGNTIYF
- | TRBJ2-3 | TRBV7-2 | - | TGTGCCAGCAGACAACAGGCGAGGGGCACAGATACGCAGTATTTT | CASRQQARGTDTQYF
TRBD2 | TRBJ2-1 | TRBV4-1 | - | TGCGCCAGCAGCCAAGAGACCGGGGGGATCCTTGGGAATGAGCAGTTCTTC | CASSQETGGILGNEQFF
- | TRBJ2-7 | TRBV28 | - | TGTGCCAGCAGTTTCCACGGGAATATCTACGAGCAGTACTTC | CASSFHGNIYEQYF
- | TRBJ2-7 | TRBV11-2 | - | TGTGCCAGCAGCTTAGAAGTGAACTCCTACGAGCAGTACTTC | CASSLEVNSYEQYF
TRBD1 | TRBJ2-7 | TRBV28 | once | TGTGCCAGCAGTTTAGCCGGGACAGGGGGCGAGCAGTACTTC | CASSLAGTGGEQYF
- | TRBJ2-3 | TRBV6-5 | - | TGTGCCAGCAGTTACGACGGAGGACGCACAGATACGCAGTATTTT | CASSYDGGRTDTQYF
- | TRBJ2-5 | TRBV11-2 | - | TGTGCCAGCAGCTTAGATTATTTTCCCCAAGAGACCCAGTACTTC | CASSLDYFPQETQYF
- | TRBJ2-1 | TRBV2 | - | TGTGCCAGCATTCCATTTAGGGCGAACAATGAGCAGTTCTTC | CASIPFRANNEQFF
TRBD1 | TRBJ1-1 | TRBV7-9 | - | TGTGCCAGCAGCCAACGACAGGGCAGGGGGAACACTGAAGCTTTCTTT | CASSQRQGRGNTEAFF
TRBD1 | TRBJ2-7 | TRBV5-1 | - | TGCGCCAGCAGTTACCAGGGGGCGGCATACGAGCAGTACTTC | CASSYQGAAYEQYF
- | TRBJ2-1 | TRBV28 | - | TGTGCCAGCAGCGGGACGCCTCACAATGAGCAGTTCTTC | CASSGTPHNEQFF
- | TRBJ2-1 | TRBV29-1 | - | TGCAGCGTTGTAGGCGGTAACAATGAGCAGTTCTTC | CSVVGGNNEQFF